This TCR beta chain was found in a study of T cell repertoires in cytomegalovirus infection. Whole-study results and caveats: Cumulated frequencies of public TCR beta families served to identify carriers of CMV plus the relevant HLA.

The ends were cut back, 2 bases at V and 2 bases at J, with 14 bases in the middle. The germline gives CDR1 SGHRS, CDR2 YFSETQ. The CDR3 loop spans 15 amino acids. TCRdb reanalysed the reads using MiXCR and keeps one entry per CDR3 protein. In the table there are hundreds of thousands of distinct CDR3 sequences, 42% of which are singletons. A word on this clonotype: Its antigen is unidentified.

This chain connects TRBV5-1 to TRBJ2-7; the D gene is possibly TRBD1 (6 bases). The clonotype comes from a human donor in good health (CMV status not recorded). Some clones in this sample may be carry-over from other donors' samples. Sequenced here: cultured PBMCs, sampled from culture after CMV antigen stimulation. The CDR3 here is CASSFRQENTYEQYF. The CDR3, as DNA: TGCGCCAGCAGCTTCAGACAGGAGAACACCTACGAGCAGTACTTC.